This note documents a single T cell receptor beta chain sequence. This clonotype has only a few counts. Its antigen has not been determined. No much larger clone is present one base from it, and per-base qualities are unavailable. The data derive from a study of post-analysis software for immune sequencing data (dated by TCRdb to about 2015). Some background on the complete study: Recorded disease courses included relapsing-remitting, secondary progressive and progressive-relapsing multiple sclerosis, with some patients lacking subtype annotation. The patient repertoires were set against around eleven previously published healthy control repertoires from donors whose ages ranged from roughly 6 to 27 years. A subset of samples was prepared in parallel using single-end sample barcoding, then pooled and co-amplified after Illumina adapter ligation.

Receptors were amplified or captured by PCR. Sequencer: Illumina HiSeq 2500. To reduce PCR and sequencing biases, unique molecular identifiers were built into the TCR beta cDNA libraries. About 500,000 cDNA molecules were obtained for every 1 to 10 million input T cells, so each molecule roughly corresponded to one T cell. Patient libraries were prepared and sequenced with the same protocol used for the earlier healthy control dataset. Samples belonging to the same batch were prepared together, multiplexed and sequenced on a shared HiSeq lane. Turning to the authors' computational methods: Raw barcoded reads were processed with MIGEC, discarding single-read molecular identifier groups before consensus assembly and CDR3 extraction. Clonotype tables were post-analysed with VDJtools, and diversity was normalized by down-sampling all datasets to the smallest sample size. In repertoire overlap clustering, CDR3 amino acid sequences, but not nucleotide sequences, were matched to correct batch-related cross-sample contamination. TCRdb passed the public sequencing reads through fastp at Q25 and MiXCR, retaining productive beta sequences. Entries that share a CDR3 protein sequence are merged under the most common genes and DNA. None of the V and J calls come from the authors' own analysis; TCRdb made them. The sample data list 150,000 to 200,000 distinct CDR3 sequences, and 30% to 45% of these were observed just once. The ten largest clones take up under 30% of the sample.

Beyond this particular receptor, the publication reports: Significantly lower normalized Chao1 diversity was found in multiple sclerosis patients than in controls, suggesting substantial peripheral T-cell clonal expansion. Direct clustering with F measure revealed strong co-clustering of samples prepared in the same batch, which led to a batch-effect correction. Patients showed significantly higher frequencies than controls for roughly five TRBV segments, among them TRBV5-6, TRBV5-1 and TRBV20-1. The control group was slightly older than the multiple sclerosis patient group.

Via the germline V gene, CDR1 is LGHNA and CDR2 YNFKEQ. V gives up 1 base and J gives up 9 bases, and the segment between their germline ends measures 7 bases. Including the terminal cysteine and phenylalanine, the CDR3 comprises 12 residues. The only DNA kept is the CDR3, 36 bases in frame from the first base. Reading the label with the study, this specimen's time point is: second blood draw from one MS patient after hematopoietic stem cell transplantation. TCR beta repertoires were profiled from peripheral blood of over 10 young patients with multiple sclerosis to demonstrate the VDJtools post-analysis software. The multiple sclerosis patients were children and adolescents ranging in age from roughly 6 to 16 years.

This specimen was blood, taken after autologous hematopoietic stem cell transplantation. The sequence was obtained from a girl aged 10 to 17 with multiple sclerosis. Donor details come from another sample of the same person, matched by shared clones. The sequence is built from TRBV4-2 and TRBJ2-1, with no confidently assigned D gene. The nucleotide sequence reads TGTGCCAGCAGCCAAGCTCGTACTGAGCAGTTCTTC. The translation is CASSQARTEQFF.